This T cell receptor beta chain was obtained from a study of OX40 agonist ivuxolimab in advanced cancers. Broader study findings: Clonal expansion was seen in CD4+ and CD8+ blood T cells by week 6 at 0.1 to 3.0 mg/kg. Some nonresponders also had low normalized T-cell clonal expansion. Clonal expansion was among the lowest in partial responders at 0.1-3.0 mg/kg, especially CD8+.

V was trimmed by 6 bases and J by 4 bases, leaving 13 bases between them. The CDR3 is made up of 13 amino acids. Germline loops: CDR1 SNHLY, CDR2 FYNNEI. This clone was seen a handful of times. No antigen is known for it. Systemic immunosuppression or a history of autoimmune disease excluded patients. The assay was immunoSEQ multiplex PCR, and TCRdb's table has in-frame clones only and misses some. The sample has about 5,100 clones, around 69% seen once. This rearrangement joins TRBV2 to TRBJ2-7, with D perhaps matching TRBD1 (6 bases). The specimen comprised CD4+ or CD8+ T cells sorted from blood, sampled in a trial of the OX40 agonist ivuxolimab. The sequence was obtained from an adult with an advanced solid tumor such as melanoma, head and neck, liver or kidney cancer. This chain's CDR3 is CASRIGTGYEQYF. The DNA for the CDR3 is TGTGCCAGCAGAATCGGAACAGGGTACGAGCAGTACTTC.